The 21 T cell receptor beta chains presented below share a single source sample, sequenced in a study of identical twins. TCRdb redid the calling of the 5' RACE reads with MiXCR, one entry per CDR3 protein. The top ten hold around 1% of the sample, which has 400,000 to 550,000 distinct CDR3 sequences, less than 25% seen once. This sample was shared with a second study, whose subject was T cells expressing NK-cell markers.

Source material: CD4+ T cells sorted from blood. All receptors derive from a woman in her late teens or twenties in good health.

DNA for the CDR3: TGTGCCAGCAGTATCGGGGCTCGAAGTGAGCAGTTCTTC. The encoded protein is CASSIGARSEQFF. The chain has TRBV12-3 or TRBV12-4 and TRBJ2-1; perhaps D is TRBD1 or TRBD2 (5 bases each). With 5 bases removed from V and 9 bases from J, the gap between germline ends came to 14 bases. The CDR3 covers 13 residues.

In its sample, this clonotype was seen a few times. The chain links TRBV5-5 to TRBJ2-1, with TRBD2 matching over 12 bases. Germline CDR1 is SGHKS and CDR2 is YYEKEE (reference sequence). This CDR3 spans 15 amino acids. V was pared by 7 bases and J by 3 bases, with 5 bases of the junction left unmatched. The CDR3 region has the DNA TGTGCCAGCCGAAGGACTAGCGGGAACTACAATGAGCAGTTCTTC. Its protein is CASRRTSGNYNEQFF.

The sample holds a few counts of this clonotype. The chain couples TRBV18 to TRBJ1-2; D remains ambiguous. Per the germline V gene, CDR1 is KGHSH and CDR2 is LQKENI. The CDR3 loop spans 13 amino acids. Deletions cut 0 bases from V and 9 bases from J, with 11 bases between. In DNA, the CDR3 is TGTGCCAGCTCACCACCGGGGAGTGAGAGCTACACCTTC. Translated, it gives CASSPPGSESYTF.

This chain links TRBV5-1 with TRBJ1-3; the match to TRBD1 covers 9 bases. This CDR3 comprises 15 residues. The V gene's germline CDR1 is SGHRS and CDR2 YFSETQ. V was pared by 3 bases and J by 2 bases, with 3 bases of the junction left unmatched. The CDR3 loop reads CASSSTGGPGNTIYF. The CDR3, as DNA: TGCGCCAGCAGCTCGACAGGGGGTCCTGGAAACACCATATATTTT.

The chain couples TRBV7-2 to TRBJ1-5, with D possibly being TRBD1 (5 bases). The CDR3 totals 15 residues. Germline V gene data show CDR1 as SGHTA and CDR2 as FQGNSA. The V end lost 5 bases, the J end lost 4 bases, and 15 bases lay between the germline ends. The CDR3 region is CASSLTSTVNQPQHF. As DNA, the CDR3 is TGTGCCAGCAGCCTCACCTCGACAGTTAATCAGCCCCAGCATTTT.

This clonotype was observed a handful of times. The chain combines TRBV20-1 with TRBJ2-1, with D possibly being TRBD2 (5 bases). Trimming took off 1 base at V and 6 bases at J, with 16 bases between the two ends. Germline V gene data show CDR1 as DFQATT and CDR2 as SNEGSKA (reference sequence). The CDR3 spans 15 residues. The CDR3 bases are TGCAGTGCTAGAGCGGCGGAGAGAGGGCTCAATGAGCAGTTCTTC. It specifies CSARAAERGLNEQFF.

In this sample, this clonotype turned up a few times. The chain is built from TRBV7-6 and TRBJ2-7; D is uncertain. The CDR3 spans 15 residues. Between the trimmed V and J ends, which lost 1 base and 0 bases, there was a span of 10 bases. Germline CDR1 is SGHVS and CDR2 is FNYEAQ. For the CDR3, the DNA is TGTGCCAGCAGCTTAGGGGTCGGTAGCTCCTACGAGCAGTACTTC. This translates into CASSLGVGSSYEQYF.

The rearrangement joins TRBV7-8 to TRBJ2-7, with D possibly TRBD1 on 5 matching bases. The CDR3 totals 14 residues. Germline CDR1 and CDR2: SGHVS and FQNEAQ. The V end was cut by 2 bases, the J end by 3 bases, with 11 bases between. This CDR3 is CASSLSQGHYEQYF. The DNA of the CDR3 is TGTGCCAGCAGCTTAAGTCAGGGTCACTACGAGCAGTACTTC.

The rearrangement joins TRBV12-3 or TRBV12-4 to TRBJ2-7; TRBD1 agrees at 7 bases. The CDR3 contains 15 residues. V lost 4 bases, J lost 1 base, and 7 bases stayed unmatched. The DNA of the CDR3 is TGTGCCAGCAGTTCAGGGGGTTCCTTATCCTACGAGCAGTACTTC. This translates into CASSSGGSLSYEQYF.

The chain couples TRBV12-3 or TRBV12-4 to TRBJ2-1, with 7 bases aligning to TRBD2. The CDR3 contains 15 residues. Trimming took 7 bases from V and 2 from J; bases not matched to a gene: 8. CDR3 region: CASTFMAGAYNEQFF. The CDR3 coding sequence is TGTGCCAGCACCTTCATGGCGGGAGCCTACAATGAGCAGTTCTTC.

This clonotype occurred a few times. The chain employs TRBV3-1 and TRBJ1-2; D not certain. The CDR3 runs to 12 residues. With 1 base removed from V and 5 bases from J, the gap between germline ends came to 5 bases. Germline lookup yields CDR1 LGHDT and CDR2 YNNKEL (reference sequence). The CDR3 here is CASSQGAYGYTF. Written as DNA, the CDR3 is TGTGCCAGCAGCCAAGGAGCTTATGGCTACACCTTC.

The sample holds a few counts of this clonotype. CDR3 in DNA: TGTGCCAGCAGCTTAAGGTTTTGGGCTAGCGGGAAAAATGAGCAGTTCTTC. This sequence encodes CASSLRFWASGKNEQFF. The chain is built from TRBV7-8 and TRBJ2-1; 9 positions match TRBD2. Germline CDR1 reads SGHVS; CDR2 reads FQNEAQ. With 2 bases clipped from V and 7 bases from J, the junction kept 12 bases outside the gene matches. This CDR3 is built from 17 residues.

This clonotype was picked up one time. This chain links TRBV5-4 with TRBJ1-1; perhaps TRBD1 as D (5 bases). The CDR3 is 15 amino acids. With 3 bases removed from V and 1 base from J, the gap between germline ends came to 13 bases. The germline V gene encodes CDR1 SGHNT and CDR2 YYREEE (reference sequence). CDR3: CASSWPTGRNTEAFF. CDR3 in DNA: TGTGCCAGCAGCTGGCCCACAGGAAGGAACACTGAAGCTTTCTTT.

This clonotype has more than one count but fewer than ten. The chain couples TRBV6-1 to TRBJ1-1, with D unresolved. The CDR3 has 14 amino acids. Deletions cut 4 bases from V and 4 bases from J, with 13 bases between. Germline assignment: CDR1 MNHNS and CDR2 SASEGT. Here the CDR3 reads CASSGQISATEAFF. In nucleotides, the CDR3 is TGTGCCAGCAGTGGTCAGATCTCGGCCACTGAAGCTTTCTTT.

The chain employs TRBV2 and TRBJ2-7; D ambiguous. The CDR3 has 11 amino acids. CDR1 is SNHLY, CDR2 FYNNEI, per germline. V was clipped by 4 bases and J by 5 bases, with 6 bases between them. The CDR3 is CASSVNDEQYF. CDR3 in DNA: TGTGCCAGCAGTGTTAACGACGAGCAGTACTTC.

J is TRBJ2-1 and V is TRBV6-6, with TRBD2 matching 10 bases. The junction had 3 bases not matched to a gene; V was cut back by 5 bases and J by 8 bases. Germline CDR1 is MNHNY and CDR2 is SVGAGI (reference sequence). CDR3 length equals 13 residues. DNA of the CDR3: TGTGCCAGCAGTAACGGACTAGCGGATGAGCAGTTCTTC. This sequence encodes CASSNGLADEQFF.

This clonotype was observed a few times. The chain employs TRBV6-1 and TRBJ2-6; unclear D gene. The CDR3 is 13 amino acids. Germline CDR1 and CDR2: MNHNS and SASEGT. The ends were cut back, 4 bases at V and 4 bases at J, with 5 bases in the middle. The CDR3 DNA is TGTGCCAGCAGTGTGTACGGGGCCAACGTCCTGACTTTC. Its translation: CASSVYGANVLTF.

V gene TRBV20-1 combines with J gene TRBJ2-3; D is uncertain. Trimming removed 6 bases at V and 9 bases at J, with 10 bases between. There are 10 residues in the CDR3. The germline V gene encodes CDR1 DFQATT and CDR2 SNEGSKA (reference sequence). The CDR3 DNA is TGCAGTGCCGAACCGAGAACGCAGTATTTT. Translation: CSAEPRTQYF.

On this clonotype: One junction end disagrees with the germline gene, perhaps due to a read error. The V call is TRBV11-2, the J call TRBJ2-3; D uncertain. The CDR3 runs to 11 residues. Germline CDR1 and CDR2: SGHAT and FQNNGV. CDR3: CASSLDQVSVF. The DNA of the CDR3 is TGTGCCAGCAGCTTAGATCAGGTATCCGTATTT.

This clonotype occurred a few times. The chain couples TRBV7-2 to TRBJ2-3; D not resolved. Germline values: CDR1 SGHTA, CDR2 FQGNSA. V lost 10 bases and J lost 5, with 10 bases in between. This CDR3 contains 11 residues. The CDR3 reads CATRSVDTQYF. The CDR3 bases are TGTGCCACTCGCTCCGTAGATACGCAGTATTTT. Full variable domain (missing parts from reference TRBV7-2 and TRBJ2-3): GAGVSQSPSNKVTEKGKDVELRCDPISGHTALYWYRQSLGQGLEFLIYFQGNSAPDKSGLPSDRFSAERTGGSVSTLTIQRTQQEDSAVYLCATRSVDTQYFGPGTRLTVL.

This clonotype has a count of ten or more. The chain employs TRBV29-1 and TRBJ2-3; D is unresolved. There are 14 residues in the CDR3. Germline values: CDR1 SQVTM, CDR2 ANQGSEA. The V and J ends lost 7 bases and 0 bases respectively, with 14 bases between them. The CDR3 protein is CSAAASPSTDTQYF. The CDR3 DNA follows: TGCAGCGCCGCAGCCTCACCTAGCACAGATACGCAGTATTTT.